The rows below give T cell receptor beta chains drawn from one sample of a study of T cells in Graves' hyperthyroidism and ophthalmopathy. TCRdb processed the multiplex PCR reads anew with MiXCR; each CDR3 protein has one entry. The repertoire has nearly 250,000 distinct CDR3 sequences, about a sixth of them found once; the top ten carry around 30%. Sequencing was performed on blood. Receptors originate from a woman younger than 35 with Graves' ophthalmopathy. Each CDR3 is given with its conserved first and last residue. The D gene is left open where the match is weak. Size values are once, few and many counts, or a class for expanded clones, and some rows have none.

>TRBJ2-7|few|NA|TRBV4-1
CASSTTGSSSYEQYF
TGCGCCAGCAGCACTACAGGGTCAAGCTCCTACGAGCAGTACTTC
>TRBJ2-6|many|NA|TRBV7-6
CASSSRSGANVLTF
TGTGCCAGCAGCTCCAGGTCTGGGGCCAACGTCCTGACTTTC
>TRBJ2-7|many|TRBD1|TRBV6-1
CASSQRQGPYEQYF
TGTGCCAGCAGCCAGAGACAGGGTCCCTACGAGCAGTACTTC
>TRBJ2-1|many|TRBD2|TRBV20-1
CSASGRAYNEQFF
TGCAGTGCTAGCGGGAGGGCCTACAATGAGCAGTTCTTC
>TRBJ2-7|NA|NA|TRBV19
CASSMLADTEQYF
TGTGCCAGTAGTATGTTGGCAGACACCGAGCAGTACTTC
>TRBJ2-7|many|NA|TRBV7-9
CASSQVPADSYEQYF
TGTGCCAGCAGTCAAGTCCCCGCGGACTCCTACGAGCAGTACTTC
>TRBJ2-5|many|NA|TRBV12-3/TRBV12-4
CASSSNREETQYF
TGTGCCAGCAGTTCTAACAGGGAGGAGACCCAGTACTTC
>TRBJ2-3|many|TRBD1|TRBV28
CASSLIRGIGGTDTQYF
TGTGCCAGCAGTTTAATCAGGGGGATTGGGGGCACAGATACGCAGTATTTT
>TRBJ2-7|many|NA|TRBV11-3
CASSLSRGVNEQYF
TGTGCCAGCAGCTTATCCAGGGGGGTTAACGAGCAGTACTTC
>TRBJ1-1|many|NA|TRBV30
CAWSLRTAAGAFF
TGTGCCTGGAGTCTACGGACGGCGGCAGGAGCTTTCTTT
>TRBJ2-2|few|TRBD2|TRBV6-2/TRBV6-3
CASSYTSGGAGELFF
TGTGCCAGCAGTTACACTAGCGGGGGGGCCGGGGAGCTGTTTTTT
>TRBJ1-2|many|NA|TRBV2
CASSERRDGGGYTF
TGTGCCAGCAGTGAACGTAGGGATGGGGGTGGCTACACCTTC
>TRBJ2-2|NA|TRBD2|TRBV12-3/TRBV12-4
CASSFVITSGGLNTGELFF
TGTGCCAGCAGTTTCGTTATTACTAGCGGGGGCCTGAACACCGGGGAGCTGTTTTTT
>TRBJ2-7|many|NA|TRBV28
CASSLPQGLGWEQYF
TGTGCCAGCAGTTTACCCCAAGGGCTGGGGTGGGAGCAGTACTTC
>TRBJ1-5|many|NA|TRBV20-1
CSARGPLNQPQHF
TGCAGTGCTAGGGGACCGCTTAATCAGCCCCAGCATTTT
>TRBJ1-4|many|NA|TRBV28
CASNGGANEKLFF
TGTGCCAGCAATGGAGGGGCTAATGAAAAACTGTTTTTT
>TRBJ1-6|few|TRBD1|TRBV25-1
CASSEWYPGQESSYNSPLHF
TGTGCCAGCAGTGAATGGTATCCGGGACAGGAGAGCTCCTATAATTCACCCCTCCACTTT
>TRBJ2-7|many|TRBD2|TRBV30
CAWREAGGAYEQYF
TGTGCCTGGAGGGAAGCGGGAGGGGCCTACGAGCAGTACTTC
>TRBJ1-2|many|TRBD1|TRBV24-1
CATTLGQGAPPSGYTF
TGTGCCACCACCCTGGGACAGGGGGCGCCCCCCTCTGGCTACACCTTC
>TRBJ1-1|many|TRBD1|TRBV6-1
CASSYRTGRPNTEAFF
TGTGCCAGCAGTTATAGGACAGGGAGGCCGAACACTGAAGCTTTCTTT
>TRBJ1-1|many|TRBD1|TRBV7-2
CASSSGTGIEAFF
TGTGCCAGCAGCTCAGGGACAGGCATTGAAGCTTTCTTT
>TRBJ1-6|many|NA|TRBV30
CAWSVPGGTLNSPLHF
TGTGCCTGGAGCGTACCTGGTGGGACACTCAATTCACCCCTCCACTTT
>TRBJ2-1|many|NA|TRBV27
CASSLGTHQQFF
TGTGCCAGCAGTTTAGGGACACACCAGCAGTTCTTC
>TRBJ2-1|many|TRBD2|TRBV4-1
CASSQVALAGNNEQFF
TGCGCCAGCAGCCAAGTTGCACTAGCGGGTAACAATGAGCAGTTCTTC
>TRBJ2-6|many|TRBD1|TRBV11-1
CASSPEQGIRLSGANVLTF
TGTGCCAGCAGCCCTGAACAGGGGATAAGGTTATCTGGGGCCAACGTCCTGACTTTC
>TRBJ2-6|many|NA|TRBV27
CASRPRYSGANVLTF
TGTGCCAGCAGGCCCAGATACTCTGGGGCCAACGTCCTGACTTTC
>TRBJ2-1|NA|NA|TRBV28
CASSFRAGYNEQFF
TGTGCCAGCAGTTTTCGGGCAGGTTACAATGAGCAGTTCTTC
>TRBJ2-4|many|TRBD2|TRBV7-2
CASSFRPWTSGRRWAKNIQYF
TGTGCCAGCAGCTTCCGACCCTGGACTAGCGGGAGGCGGTGGGCCAAAAACATTCAGTACTTC
>TRBJ2-1|few|TRBD2|TRBV11-2
CASSLGGTSGREQFF
TGTGCCAGCAGCTTAGGGGGCACTAGCGGGCGTGAGCAGTTCTTC
>TRBJ1-5|many|NA|TRBV29-1
CSVGKGSNQPQHF
TGCAGCGTTGGGAAGGGGAGCAATCAGCCCCAGCATTTT
>TRBJ2-3|NA|NA|TRBV9
CASSADWAGSTDTQYF
TGTGCCAGCAGCGCCGACTGGGCCGGTAGCACAGATACGCAGTATTTT
>TRBJ1-5|many|TRBD1|TRBV2
CASRGTGNQPQHF
TGTGCCAGCAGGGGGACAGGGAATCAGCCCCAGCATTTT
>TRBJ1-1|many|NA|TRBV10-2
CASRQGYRTEAFF
TGCGCCAGCAGGCAGGGGTATCGGACTGAAGCTTTCTTT
>TRBJ1-1|NA|TRBD1|TRBV28
CASSSLGTGAGTEAFF
TGTGCCAGCAGTTCTCTCGGGACAGGGGCTGGCACTGAAGCTTTCTTT
>TRBJ1-2|NA|NA|TRBV10-3
CAIAPSGDYGYTF
TGTGCCATCGCCCCGTCAGGGGACTATGGCTACACCTTC
>TRBJ2-7|many|TRBD1|TRBV20-1
CSAQKSGQQFPYEQYF
TGCAGTGCCCAAAAATCGGGACAGCAGTTCCCCTACGAGCAGTACTTC
>TRBJ2-1|many|TRBD2|TRBV7-2
CASSFLGGLIMREQFF
TGTGCCAGCAGCTTTCTGGGAGGGTTGATAATGCGGGAGCAGTTCTTC
>TRBJ2-7|NA|TRBD2|TRBV7-9
CASSFLLADRVVGEQYF
TGTGCCAGCAGCTTTTTACTAGCGGACCGAGTCGTGGGAGAGCAGTACTTC